The next 30 T cell receptor beta chains were all read from a single sample in a study of shared clonotypes between healthy human individuals. Using immunoSEQ multiplex PCR, the repertoire was profiled, and TCRdb retains in-frame clones only, with some absent. The sample lists about 870,000 clones, 85% to 95% occurring once. Naive CD8 cells were CD45RO-negative, positively selected for CCR7, excluding terminally differentiated effector memory CD45RA+ cells. The source material was naive CD8+ T cells sorted from blood. Source of these receptors: a man younger than 40 in good health.

The chain joins TRBV7-9 to TRBJ1-5; D not resolved. This CDR3 has 15 residues. Trimming pared 1 base from V and 5 bases from J, leaving 12 bases between. Germline V gives CDR1 SEHNR, CDR2 FQNEAQ (reference sequence). The DNA for the CDR3 is TGTGCCAGCAGCTTAGGGCCGGCCGAGGATCAGCCCCAGCATTTT. It codes for CASSLGPAEDQPQHF.

The chain joins TRBV7-8 to TRBJ1-1; TRBD1 might be the D (6 bases). V lost 3 bases, J lost 7 bases, and 9 bases lay in between. The germline V gene encodes CDR1 SGHVS and CDR2 FQNEAQ. This CDR3 has 12 amino acids. CDR3 sequence reads: CASSFRGGEAFF. The CDR3 nucleotides read TGTGCCAGCAGCTTTAGGGGGGGTGAAGCTTTCTTT.

The V gene is TRBV9, the J gene TRBJ2-2; 10 bases agree with TRBD2. Trimming took 0 bases from V and 4 from J; bases not matched to a gene: 12. CDR3 length equals 19 residues. Germline V gives CDR1 SGDLS, CDR2 YYNGEE. The CDR3 is CASSVDFSSGSGGTGELFF. The CDR3 DNA follows: TGTGCCAGCAGCGTAGATTTCTCTAGCGGGAGCGGAGGCACCGGGGAGCTGTTTTTT.

The CDR3 DNA reads TGTGCCAGCAGTTGGGACAGGGTCACGAACACCGGGGAGCTGTTTTTT. It translates to CASSWDRVTNTGELFF. The chain joins TRBV27 to TRBJ2-2, with TRBD1 matching over 9 bases. From germline, CDR1 is MNHEY and CDR2 SMNVEV (reference sequence). The CDR3 has 16 amino acids. With 4 bases clipped from V and 0 bases from J, the junction kept 3 bases outside the gene matches.

This clone came up a few times. The gene calls are TRBV27 and TRBJ2-2; TRBD1 matches at 7 bases. The CDR3 is 14 residues long. CDR1 and CDR2 (germline): MNHEY, SMNVEV (reference sequence). J lost 6 bases, V lost 5 bases, and 6 bases had no gene match. CDR3 bases: TGTGCCAGCAGTGCGACAGGGCCCGCCGGGGAGCTGTTTTTT. Protein: CASSATGPAGELFF.

The rearrangement joins TRBV7-3 to TRBJ2-1, with a tentative D call TRBD2 (5 bases). Germline CDR1 is SGHTA and CDR2 is FQGTGA. V was pared by 5 bases and J by 6 bases, with 8 bases between. The CDR3 sequence is 12 residues long. The CDR3, as DNA: TGTGCCAGCAGCCGTAGCGTCAATGAGCAGTTCTTC. Its translation is CASSRSVNEQFF.

This clone came up once. This sequence joins TRBV29-1 and TRBJ2-1, with 9 bases identical to TRBD2. This CDR3 is 16 amino acids long. Germline V gives CDR1 SQVTM, CDR2 ANQGSEA. The trim removed 4 bases at V and 1 base at J, leaving 8 bases unmatched. The CDR3 region is CSVGGFSGRSYNEQFF. CDR3 sequence (DNA): TGCAGCGTTGGCGGGTTTAGCGGGAGATCCTACAATGAGCAGTTCTTC.

A remark on this clone: The same CDR3 is also encoded by other DNA sequences in this sample. The chain uses TRBV4-1 and TRBJ2-1; D is perhaps TRBD1 (6 bases). The CDR3 has 15 residues. V was trimmed by 0 bases and J by 4 bases, leaving 10 bases between them. Germline V gene sequence: CDR1 MGHRA, CDR2 YSYEKL. CDR3 sequence: CASSQEGTGYNEQFF. The CDR3 DNA sequence: TGCGCCAGCAGCCAAGAGGGTACAGGGTACAATGAGCAGTTCTTC.

The CDR3 loop reads CASSPLITGEQYF. CDR3 coding DNA: TGCGCCAGCAGCCCATTGATTACGGGGGAGCAGTACTTC. The chain joins TRBV4-1 to TRBJ2-7; D possibly corresponds to TRBD2 (5 bases). Looked up from germline, CDR1 is MGHRA and CDR2 is YSYEKL. This CDR3 spans 13 amino acids. Trimming cost V 4 bases and J 7 bases, with 14 bases left between them.

The rearrangement joins TRBV2 to TRBJ2-2, with 7 bases that match TRBD2. The CDR3 is 14 amino acids. V was pared by 10 bases and J by 1 base, with 6 bases of the junction left unmatched. The V gene's germline CDR1 is SNHLY and CDR2 FYNNEI. Here the CDR3 DNA reads TGTGCCATAGAGGGACTACTGAACACCGGGGAGCTGTTTTTT. This sequence encodes CAIEGLLNTGELFF.

This chain joins TRBV5-1 and TRBJ2-2; 11 nucleotides agree with TRBD2. J gave up 6 bases and V 0 bases, and 13 bases lay outside the gene matches. CDR3 size: 19 residues. The germline CDR1 and CDR2 sequences are SGHRS and YFSETQ. The CDR3: CASSLEAHGLAGSPGELFF. CDR3 nucleotide sequence: TGCGCCAGCAGCTTGGAGGCGCATGGACTAGCGGGTTCGCCCGGGGAGCTGTTTTTT. Based on the CDR3 plus reference TRBV5-1 and TRBJ2-2, the full variable domain is KAGVTQTPRYLIKTRGQQVTLSCSPISGHRSVSWYQQTPGQGLQFLFEYFSETQRNKGNFPGRFSGRQFSNSRSEMNVSTLELGDSALYLCASSLEAHGLAGSPGELFFGEGSRLTVL.

The V gene is TRBV7-9, the J gene TRBJ2-1; tentatively, D is TRBD1 or TRBD2 (6 bases each). V was clipped by 1 base and J by 7 bases, with 14 bases between them. The CDR3 is made up of 15 amino acids. CDR1 SEHNR and CDR2 FQNEAQ come from the germline V gene (reference sequence). DNA for the CDR3: TGTGCCAGCAGCTTAGTGGGGGGCCCCCCAAATGAGCAGTTCTTC. Residues: CASSLVGGPPNEQFF.

The chain employs TRBV27 and TRBJ2-3; possible D gene TRBD2, 5 bases. The germline gives CDR1 MNHEY, CDR2 SMNVEV (reference sequence). This CDR3 has 14 residues. The V and J ends lost 5 bases and 10 bases respectively, with 19 bases between them. CDR3 protein: CASSITSPAFAQYF. As DNA, the CDR3 is TGTGCCAGCAGTATCACTAGTCCCGCGTTCGCGCAGTATTTT.

The CDR3 here is CASSFPGRDTEAFF. CDR3 in DNA: TGTGCCAGCAGTTTCCCCGGGAGGGACACTGAAGCTTTCTTT. The chain joins TRBV27 to TRBJ1-1; D call uncertain. In germline, CDR1 is MNHEY, CDR2 SMNVEV (reference sequence). Trimming removed 3 bases at V and 3 bases at J, with 11 bases between. The CDR3 runs to 14 residues.

V and J are TRBV5-6 and TRBJ2-2; tentatively, D is TRBD2 (5 bases). V lost 4 bases to trimming and J lost 9 bases, with 19 bases between them. The CDR3 covers 15 residues. From germline, CDR1 is SGHDT and CDR2 YYEEEE. CDR3 sequence reads: CASSAFSEGPRELFF. In DNA form, the CDR3 reads TGTGCCAGCAGCGCGTTTAGCGAGGGCCCCCGGGAGCTGTTTTTT.

The count of this clone is one. The CDR3 loop is CASSYGGTNTEAFF. CDR3 coding DNA: TGTGCCAGCAGTTACGGGGGAACGAACACTGAAGCTTTCTTT. The V call is TRBV6-6, the J call TRBJ1-1, with D possibly matching TRBD1 (5 bases). The CDR3 totals 14 residues. Trimming left V 2 bases short and J 1 base short, with 8 bases between. Germline V gene sequence: CDR1 MNHNY, CDR2 SVGAGI (reference sequence).

This chain connects TRBV4-1 to TRBJ2-3; 11 bases align to TRBD1. This CDR3 comprises 15 residues. Trimming at V came to 4 bases and at J to 3 bases, leaving 3 bases not matched to a gene. CDR1 and CDR2 from the germline V gene are MGHRA and YSYEKL. The CDR3 bases are TGCGCCAGCAGCCGGGGACAGGGGGGTACAGATACGCAGTATTTT. It codes for CASSRGQGGTDTQYF.

This clone was detected once. V and J are TRBV29-1 and TRBJ2-7; unclear D gene. The CDR3 consists of 13 residues. Trimming pared 4 bases from V and 0 bases from J, leaving 10 bases between. The germline CDR1 and CDR2 sequences are SQVTM and ANQGSEA. The CDR3 bases are TGCAGCGTTGGGGCCGTCAGCTCCTACGAGCAGTACTTC. This gives the protein CSVGAVSSYEQYF.

This clone was seen a handful of times. The chain links TRBV7-9 to TRBJ1-2; D is unresolved. The CDR3 runs to 14 residues. V gave up 1 base and J gave up 0 bases, with 6 bases separating them. The germline gives CDR1 SEHNR, CDR2 FQNEAQ (reference sequence). The CDR3 nucleotides read TGTGCCAGCAGCTTAGGACAAGCTAACTATGGCTACACCTTC. Protein: CASSLGQANYGYTF. Full variable domain (missing parts from reference TRBV7-9 and TRBJ1-2): DTGVSQNPRHKITKRGQNVTFRCDPISEHNRLYWYRQTLGQGPEFLTYFQNEAQLEKSRLLSDRFSAERPKGSFSTLEIQRTEQGDSAMYLCASSLGQANYGYTFGSGTRLTVV.

The J gene is TRBJ2-1, the V gene TRBV6-1; the match to TRBD2 covers 12 bases. Germline CDR1 and CDR2: MNHNS and SASEGT. V lost 5 bases to trimming and J lost 6 bases; unmatched junction nucleotides: 5. This CDR3 is 15 amino acids long. As DNA, the CDR3 is TGTGCCAGCAGTAAAACTAGCGGGAGGTTCAATGAGCAGTTCTTC. Its protein is CASSKTSGRFNEQFF.

The chain joins TRBV4-3 to TRBJ2-2; possibly TRBD1 or TRBD2 for D (5 bases each). V was trimmed by 5 bases and J by 8 bases, leaving 15 bases between them. This CDR3 has 14 residues. CDR1 is LGHNA, CDR2 YSLEER, per germline. CDR3 in amino acids: CASSGTRGRGELFF. CDR3 sequence (DNA): TGCGCCAGCAGCGGTACAAGGGGACGAGGGGAGCTGTTTTTT.

The chain employs TRBV5-4 and TRBJ2-5, with D possibly being TRBD2 (5 bases). The end of the DNA is better explained by TRBJ2-7, so the J call may be wrong. This CDR3 comprises 14 residues. Germline V gene data show CDR1 as SGHNT and CDR2 as YYREEE (reference sequence). The CDR3 sequence: CASSPQSEAYEQYF. In DNA form, the CDR3 reads TGTGCCAGCAGCCCTCAGTCGGAGGCTTACGAGCAGTACTTC.

As concerns this clone: Within the sample, other DNA sequences also encode this same CDR3. The chain combines TRBV6-5 with TRBJ2-7, with a tentative D call TRBD2 (6 bases). In germline, CDR1 is MNHEY, CDR2 SVGAGI. V lost 4 bases to trimming and J lost 0 bases, with 10 bases between them. The CDR3 contains 14 residues. CDR3 region: CASSSSGSSYEQYF. The CDR3 nucleotides read TGTGCCAGCAGTTCCTCCGGGAGCTCCTACGAGCAGTACTTC.

The chain has TRBV2 and TRBJ1-2; weak D call: TRBD1 (6 bases). Trimming cost V 6 bases and J 1 base, with 15 bases left between them. CDR1 is SNHLY and CDR2 is FYNNEI in the germline V gene. The CDR3 consists of 15 residues. The CDR3 DNA reads as TGTGCCAGCAGGGACAGAGATACCCGTAACTATGGCTACACCTTC. Its protein is CASRDRDTRNYGYTF. Full variable domain (remainder filled in from reference TRBV2 and TRBJ1-2): EPEVTQTPSHQVTQMGQEVILRCVPISNHLYFYWYRQILGQKVEFLVSFYNNEISEKSEIFDDQFSVERPDGSNFTLKIRSTKLEDSAMYFCASRDRDTRNYGYTFGSGTRLTVV.

The gene calls are TRBV2 and TRBJ1-2; D is uncertain. Trimming removed 6 bases at V and 4 bases at J, with 9 bases between. CDR1 and CDR2 from the germline V gene are SNHLY and FYNNEI. There are 12 residues in the CDR3. CDR3 protein: CASRTGSYGYTF. The CDR3 nucleotides are TGTGCCAGCAGAACGGGGAGCTATGGCTACACCTTC.

The genes are TRBV10-3 and TRBJ2-7, with 8 positions matching TRBD1. The CDR3 has 14 amino acids. The trim removed 2 bases at V and 3 bases at J, leaving 3 bases unmatched. Per the germline V gene, CDR1 is ENHRY and CDR2 is SYGVKD. CDR3 protein: CAISEGQGRYEQYF. DNA of the CDR3: TGTGCCATCAGTGAGGGACAGGGCCGCTACGAGCAGTACTTC.

CDR3 residues: CASSLLAGSTDTQYF. The CDR3 DNA follows: TGTGCCAGCAGTCTCCTAGCGGGGAGCACAGATACGCAGTATTTT. The chain recombines TRBV7-6 with TRBJ2-3, with TRBD2 identical over 9 bases. After removal of 6 bases from V and 0 bases from J, the junction contained 4 bases not matched to a gene. This CDR3 has 15 amino acids. In germline, CDR1 is SGHVS, CDR2 FNYEAQ.

J is TRBJ2-1 and V is TRBV7-8; the match to TRBD2 covers 7 bases. The CDR3 is 15 amino acids. Germline CDR1 reads SGHVS; CDR2 reads FQNEAQ. With 5 bases clipped from V and 4 bases from J, the junction kept 8 bases outside the gene matches. The CDR3 nucleotides are TGTGCCAGCAGCCAATGGACTAGTATTTACAATGAGCAGTTCTTC. This gives the protein CASSQWTSIYNEQFF.

V and J are TRBV14 and TRBJ2-3; D perhaps matches TRBD2 (5 bases). Germline lookup yields CDR1 SGHDN and CDR2 FVKESK. The CDR3 totals 16 residues. V was pared by 0 bases and J by 0 bases, with 10 bases between. In DNA, the CDR3 is TGTGCCAGCAGCCAAGAATTAACGGGGAGCACAGATACGCAGTATTTT. Translated: CASSQELTGSTDTQYF.

This clone has only a few counts. The rearrangement links TRBV27 to TRBJ2-1; 9 nucleotides line up with TRBD2. Germline V gene data show CDR1 as MNHEY and CDR2 as SMNVEV (reference sequence). The V gene end was trimmed by 5 bases and the J gene end by 4 bases; junction bases not matched to a gene: 3. The CDR3 sequence is 14 residues long. CDR3 amino acids: CASSHSGRYNEQFF. The CDR3 region has the DNA TGTGCCAGCAGTCACAGCGGGAGGTACAATGAGCAGTTCTTC.